This T cell receptor (beta chain) stems from a study of cytomegalovirus exposure and HLA in healthy donors. Study-wide findings and caveats: A list of 150 or so TCR beta chains associated with cytomegalovirus was given. Presence/absence analyses assumed roughly uniform sequencing depth across donors, which may not hold. The productive fraction for most TCR beta V segments was about 87% or about 30% in an earlier analysis. Sequencing probably produced one cluster of sequence variants that were highly shared.

The CDR3 is made up of 15 amino acids. Trimming stripped 1 base from V and 3 bases from J, with 12 bases between. The germline gives CDR1 SGHRS, CDR2 YFSETQ. In regard to this clone: What it binds is unknown.

The primer mix had 60 Vbeta and 13 Jbeta primers. Assay used: immunoSEQ multiplex PCR; TCRdb lists only in-frame clones, some missing. The data contain roughly 150,000 clones, roughly 80% of them seen just once; the ten biggest clones take up under 8%. This TCR came from a woman aged 50 to 60 in good health and CMV-seropositive. Material: PBMCs. The chain is built from TRBV5-1 and TRBJ2-3, with D perhaps matching TRBD2 (6 bases). DNA of the CDR3: TGCGCCAGCAGCTTGTATGGGGGGAGGACAGATACGCAGTATTTT. This sequence encodes CASSLYGGRTDTQYF.